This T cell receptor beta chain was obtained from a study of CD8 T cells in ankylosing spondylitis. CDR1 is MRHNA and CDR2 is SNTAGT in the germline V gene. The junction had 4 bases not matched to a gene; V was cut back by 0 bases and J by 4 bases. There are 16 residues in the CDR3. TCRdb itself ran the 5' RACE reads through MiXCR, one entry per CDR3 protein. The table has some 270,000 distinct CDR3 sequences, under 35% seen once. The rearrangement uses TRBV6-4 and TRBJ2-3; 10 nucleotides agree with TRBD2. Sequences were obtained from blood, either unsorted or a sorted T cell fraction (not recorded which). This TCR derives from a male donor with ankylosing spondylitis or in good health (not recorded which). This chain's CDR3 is CASSDSSSGGSDTQYF. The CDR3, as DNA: TGTGCCAGCAGTGACTCGTCTAGCGGGGGATCAGATACGCAGTATTTT.